This TCR beta chain was found in a study of T cell changes during pregnancy in multiple sclerosis. Trimming shortened V by 1 base and J by 3 bases, and 12 bases separated the two germline ends. There are 15 residues in the CDR3. Germline V gene data show CDR1 as SGHVS and CDR2 as FQNEAQ. Profiled with immunoSEQ multiplex PCR; TCRdb holds only in-frame clones, not every one. The data contain about 52,000 clones, 85% to 95% of them singletons. This chain joins TRBV7-8 and TRBJ1-2, with D tentatively TRBD1 (5 bases). This TCR came from a female donor with multiple sclerosis, enrolled in a pregnancy study. This specimen was CD4+ T cells from peripheral blood mononuclear cells, taken before pregnancy. The CDR3 coding sequence is TGTGCCAGCAGCTTAGAGGGACGGGGGGACTATGGCTACACCTTC. This translates into CASSLEGRGDYGYTF.